The rows below give T cell receptor beta chains drawn from one sample of a study of T cell responses to AZD1222 COVID-19 vaccine. Measured with immunoSEQ multiplex PCR; TCRdb has only the in-frame clones, and not every one. The table has about 160,000 clones, 85% to 95% seen once; the top ten hold roughly 0.9%. The sample here was peripheral blood, taken on day 0 of AZD1222 vaccination. The source is an adult in good health. Both conserved end residues are part of each CDR3. The D gene is left open where the match is weak. Clone size is not always given. Where it is, it says once, few, many or a class for expanded clones.

clone size: NA; V gene: TRBV9; D gene: NA; J gene: TRBJ1-2; CDR3 DNA: TGTGCCAGCAGCGTAGCATACAGCAGCTATGGCTACACCTTC; CDR3 protein: CASSVAYSSYGYTF
clone size: few; V gene: TRBV11-3; D gene: TRBD2; J gene: TRBJ2-4; CDR3 DNA: TGTGCCAGCAGCGGGCGGACTAGCGGGGGGGCGCAGTACTTC; CDR3 protein: CASSGRTSGGAQYF
clone size: NA; V gene: TRBV7-9; D gene: NA; J gene: TRBJ1-4; CDR3 DNA: TGTGCCAGCAGCTTATATGGTGCTAATGAAAAACTGTTTTTT; CDR3 protein: CASSLYGANEKLFF
clone size: NA; V gene: TRBV4-2; D gene: NA; J gene: TRBJ1-1; CDR3 DNA: TGTGCCAGCAGCCAAGGCACCAGGAACACTGAAGCTTTCTTT; CDR3 protein: CASSQGTRNTEAFF
clone size: NA; V gene: TRBV5-1; D gene: NA; J gene: TRBJ1-1; CDR3 DNA: TGCGCCAGCAGCTTTTTGGGGAGCCCAATGAACACTGAAGCTTTCTTT; CDR3 protein: CASSFLGSPMNTEAFF
clone size: few; V gene: TRBV7-2; D gene: TRBD1; J gene: TRBJ1-3; CDR3 DNA: TGTGCCAGCAGTGGGGGGGGACAGGGGTATGGAAACACCATATATTTT; CDR3 protein: CASSGGGQGYGNTIYF
clone size: NA; V gene: TRBV10-3; D gene: NA; J gene: TRBJ1-1; CDR3 DNA: TGTGCCATCAGTGGAGGCCTGGGGGACACTGAAGCTTTCTTT; CDR3 protein: CAISGGLGDTEAFF
clone size: NA; V gene: TRBV27; D gene: NA; J gene: TRBJ1-1; CDR3 DNA: TGTGCCAGCAGTTTATATCTGGGCAGCACTGAAGCTTTCTTT; CDR3 protein: CASSLYLGSTEAFF
clone size: NA; V gene: TRBV11-2; D gene: NA; J gene: TRBJ2-1; CDR3 DNA: TGTGCCAGCAGTCGACCCCAAATTTTGAGCTCCTACAATGAGCAGTTCTTC; CDR3 protein: CASSRPQILSSYNEQFF
clone size: NA; V gene: TRBV7-2; D gene: NA; J gene: TRBJ2-1; CDR3 DNA: TGTGCCAGCAGCCTTTTGGGGGGCCCCTACAATGAGCAGTTCTTC; CDR3 protein: CASSLLGGPYNEQFF
clone size: NA; V gene: TRBV7-2; D gene: TRBD1; J gene: TRBJ1-3; CDR3 DNA: TGTGCCAGCAGTAGATCCGGGACAGGTGATAAAGATTTT; CDR3 protein: CASSRSGTGDKDF
clone size: NA; V gene: TRBV6-5; D gene: NA; J gene: TRBJ1-2; CDR3 DNA: TGTGCCACCTCACTAAAGGACATTGGCTACACCTTC; CDR3 protein: CATSLKDIGYTF
clone size: NA; V gene: TRBV9; D gene: NA; J gene: TRBJ1-6; CDR3 DNA: TGTGCCAGCAGCGGAGACACGGGGCCTTCACCCCTCCACTTT; CDR3 protein: CASSGDTGPSPLHF
clone size: NA; V gene: TRBV10-2; D gene: TRBD2; J gene: TRBJ2-7; CDR3 DNA: TGCGCCAGCAGTGATGGAGCCCAGCGGGGGGGATACGAGCAGTACTTC; CDR3 protein: CASSDGAQRGGYEQYF
clone size: NA; V gene: TRBV20-1; D gene: NA; J gene: TRBJ1-6; CDR3 DNA: TGCAGTGCTAGTAGGGGGATCGGGTATAATTCACCCCTCCACTTT; CDR3 protein: CSASRGIGYNSPLHF
clone size: NA; V gene: TRBV3-1/TRBV3-2; D gene: NA; J gene: TRBJ1-2; CDR3 DNA: TGTGCCAGCAGCCAAGATGAGCAGGGGTCTTATGGCTACACCTTC; CDR3 protein: CASSQDEQGSYGYTF
clone size: NA; V gene: TRBV18; D gene: TRBD1; J gene: TRBJ1-4; CDR3 DNA: TGTGCCAGCTCACCACCGGGGACAGGCCATGAAAAACTGTTTTTT; CDR3 protein: CASSPPGTGHEKLFF
clone size: NA; V gene: TRBV5-4; D gene: NA; J gene: TRBJ2-5; CDR3 DNA: TGTGCCAGCAGCTTGGCTGGGGGCCACCAAGAGACCCAGTACTTC; CDR3 protein: CASSLAGGHQETQYF
clone size: NA; V gene: TRBV19; D gene: TRBD1; J gene: TRBJ1-2; CDR3 DNA: TGTGCCAGTAGTACCGGACAGGGGAACAACTATGGCTACACCTTC; CDR3 protein: CASSTGQGNNYGYTF
clone size: NA; V gene: TRBV28; D gene: NA; J gene: TRBJ1-4; CDR3 DNA: TGTGCCAGCAGTGGGGGGTCGGCGGGGAATCATGAAAAACTGTTTTTT; CDR3 protein: CASSGGSAGNHEKLFF
clone size: NA; V gene: TRBV28; D gene: NA; J gene: TRBJ1-5; CDR3 DNA: TGTGCCAGCAGCAGAAACCAGGGGTGGCAGCCCCAGCATTTT; CDR3 protein: CASSRNQGWQPQHF
clone size: NA; V gene: TRBV7-9; D gene: TRBD1; J gene: TRBJ1-1; CDR3 DNA: TGTGCCAGCAGCTTAGGGGACAGGAACACTGAAGCTTTCTTT; CDR3 protein: CASSLGDRNTEAFF
clone size: once; V gene: TRBV4-3; D gene: NA; J gene: TRBJ1-5; CDR3 DNA: TGCGCCAGCAGCCAAGAGTACAGACTTCTGGCCCAGCCCCAGCATTTT; CDR3 protein: CASSQEYRLLAQPQHF
clone size: NA; V gene: TRBV12-3/TRBV12-4; D gene: NA; J gene: TRBJ1-2; CDR3 DNA: TGTGCCAGCACGTTTCGGGGGGGCTACACCTTC; CDR3 protein: CASTFRGGYTF